This entry lists 18 T cell receptor beta chains sequenced from one sample in a study of shared clonotypes between healthy human individuals. Naive-designated CD8 cells lacked CD45RO, were positively enriched for CCR7, and omitted terminally differentiated effector memory CD45RA+ cells. Clones were read by immunoSEQ multiplex PCR, and TCRdb kept only the in-frame ones, dropping some. There are about 2,100,000 clones in the sample; under 95% occur only once, and over 1.5% lies in the top ten. Sequenced material: naive CD8+ T cells from PBMCs. These receptors were taken from a man aged 18 to 29 in good health. Some clones in this sample may be carry-over from other donors' samples.

This clone was seen once. The chain links TRBV7-9 to TRBJ2-1; 8 positions agree with TRBD2. Germline CDR1 and CDR2: SEHNR and FQNEAQ (reference sequence). The CDR3 is made up of 17 amino acids. With 0 bases clipped from V and 7 bases from J, the junction kept 11 bases outside the gene matches. The DNA of the CDR3 is TGTGCCAGCAGCTTAGCGCCCGGGGCGGGAGGTAGGAATGAGCAGTTCTTC. Translated: CASSLAPGAGGRNEQFF.

This clone was detected a few times. The CDR3 here is CASRPGTGNTGELFF. The CDR3 region has the DNA TGTGCCAGCAGGCCCGGGACAGGGAACACCGGGGAGCTGTTTTTT. The J gene is TRBJ2-2, the V gene TRBV9; 8 bases match TRBD1. CDR1 is SGDLS and CDR2 is YYNGEE in the germline V gene. The CDR3 loop spans 15 amino acids. Trimming at V came to 5 bases and at J to 1 base, leaving 4 bases not matched to a gene.

This clone was observed once. V is TRBV5-4 and J is TRBJ2-7; 9 nucleotides agree with TRBD1. The junction had 10 bases not matched to a gene; V was cut back by 9 bases and J by 6 bases. The CDR3 is 13 amino acids. CDR1 and CDR2 from the germline V gene are SGHNT and YYREEE (reference sequence). Here the CDR3 reads CATSGQGGSEQYF. The CDR3 DNA sequence: TGTGCCACCTCGGGACAGGGAGGATCCGAGCAGTACTTC.

This sequence joins TRBV7-2 and TRBJ2-1; 10 bases fit TRBD2. The CDR3 sequence is 16 residues long. Germline V lookup: CDR1 SGHTA, CDR2 FQGNSA. Trimming took 7 bases from V and 3 from J; bases not matched to a gene: 9. CDR3 residues: CASTVTSGRVYNEQFF. The CDR3 nucleotides read TGTGCCAGCACCGTAACCAGCGGGAGGGTCTACAATGAGCAGTTCTTC.

This chain links TRBV28 with TRBJ2-7, with D perhaps matching TRBD1 or TRBD2 (5 bases each). The CDR3 covers 13 residues. Germline CDR1 MDHEN, CDR2 SYDVKM. Trimming shortened V by 6 bases and J by 2 bases, and 11 bases separated the two germline ends. The CDR3 loop is CASSEGSPYEQYF. In nucleotides, the CDR3 is TGTGCCAGCAGCGAGGGGTCCCCCTACGAGCAGTACTTC. Looking up the rest from reference TRBV28 and TRBJ2-7 gives the full variable domain: DVKVTQSSRYLVKRTGEKVFLECVQDMDHENMFWYRQDPGLGLRLIYFSYDVKMKEKGDIPEGYSVSREKKERFSLILESASTNQTSMYLCASSEGSPYEQYFGPGTRLTVT.

The CDR3: CAISDPAINYEQYF. CDR3 DNA: TGTGCCATCAGTGACCCGGCGATCAACTACGAGCAGTACTTC. V is TRBV10-3 and J is TRBJ2-7; the D is unclear. The CDR3 spans 14 residues. Between the trimmed V and J ends, which lost 3 bases and 3 bases, there was a span of 12 bases. The V gene's germline CDR1 is ENHRY and CDR2 SYGVKD.

The rearrangement uses TRBV28 and TRBJ2-7; 7 bases are a match to TRBD2. The CDR3 is made up of 14 amino acids. The junction had 9 bases not matched to a gene; V was cut back by 10 bases and J by 0 bases. The germline CDR1 and CDR2 sequences are MDHEN and SYDVKM. The CDR3 DNA sequence: TGTGCCACCCTAAGGCGGGGGTACTCCTACGAGCAGTACTTC. It translates to CATLRRGYSYEQYF. The complete variable domain, with remaining parts taken from reference TRBV28 and TRBJ2-7, reads DVKVTQSSRYLVKRTGEKVFLECVQDMDHENMFWYRQDPGLGLRLIYFSYDVKMKEKGDIPEGYSVSREKKERFSLILESASTNQTSMYLCATLRRGYSYEQYFGPGTRLTVT.

This clone has just one count. The CDR3 nucleotides are TGTGCCAGCAGTAACCGACAGGGGAGTTTCTACGAGCAGTACTTC. Translated: CASSNRQGSFYEQYF. This chain connects TRBV27 to TRBJ2-7; the match to TRBD1 covers 8 bases. With 5 bases clipped from V and 3 bases from J, the junction kept 9 bases outside the gene matches. Germline CDR1 reads MNHEY; CDR2 reads SMNVEV (reference sequence). The CDR3 extends over 15 amino acids.

The chain employs TRBV6-6 and TRBJ2-7; tentatively, D is TRBD1 (5 bases). V lost 4 bases and J 4 bases, leaving 20 bases between the germline ends. CDR1 is MNHNY, CDR2 SVGAGI, per germline (reference sequence). There are 16 residues in the CDR3. The CDR3, as DNA: TGTGCCAGCAGTTTTAGCCTACAGGTGGGGTCGTACGAGCAGTACTTC. It translates to CASSFSLQVGSYEQYF.

V usage is TRBV7-8 and J usage is TRBJ2-7; no clear D. The V and J ends lost 7 bases and 7 bases respectively, with 23 bases between them. The CDR3 is 15 amino acids. Per germline, CDR1 SGHVS and CDR2 FQNEAQ. CDR3 region: CASTSTVFEAGEQYF. CDR3 bases: TGTGCCAGCACCTCTACGGTTTTCGAAGCTGGAGAGCAGTACTTC.

This chain joins TRBV25-1 and TRBJ1-1; 7 positions match TRBD1. The CDR3 is 14 amino acids. Germline-derived CDR1 and CDR2 are MGHDK and SYGVNS. V was pared by 3 bases and J by 0 bases, with 1 base of the junction left unmatched. For the CDR3, the DNA is TGTGCCAGCAGTGACAGGGGGGTGAACACTGAAGCTTTCTTT. Translating it yields CASSDRGVNTEAFF.

The V and J genes are TRBV6-5 and TRBJ2-7; D gene unclear. CDR1 is MNHEY, CDR2 SVGAGI, per germline. Deletions cut 10 bases from V and 7 bases from J, with 14 bases between. This CDR3 is 11 amino acids long. The CDR3 is CATKTLGEQYF. The DNA of the CDR3 is TGTGCCACAAAAACCCTGGGAGAGCAGTACTTC.

This chain links TRBV21-1 with TRBJ1-3. TRBV21-1 is an annotated pseudogene. The CDR3 contains 15 residues. This CDR3 reads CASSNEASKRNTIYF. CDR3 coding DNA: TGTGCCAGCAGCAATGAGGCCTCAAAACGAAACACCATATATTTT.

In the case of this clone: This likely comes from a read error, as the CDR3 has no conserved phenylalanine or tryptophan at its end. The chain recombines TRBV30 with TRBJ1-2; D gene uncertain. The CDR3 is 11 residues long. The germline V and J ends were trimmed by 3 bases and 2 bases, with 4 bases remaining between them. Per germline, CDR1 GTSNPN and CDR2 SVGIG (reference sequence). The CDR3 is CAWRRNYGYTL. DNA of the CDR3: TGTGCCTGGAGACGGAACTATGGCTACACCCTC.

This sequence joins TRBV15 and TRBJ2-7; a weak D match, TRBD1 (6 bases). Trimming stripped 0 bases from V and 5 bases from J, with 14 bases between. CDR1 LNHNV and CDR2 YYDKDF come from the germline V gene (reference sequence). The CDR3 sequence is 15 residues long. The CDR3 sequence: CATSRDLNRADEQYF. DNA of the CDR3: TGTGCCACCAGCAGAGATTTGAACAGGGCAGACGAGCAGTACTTC.

The V gene is TRBV28, the J gene TRBJ1-5; D gene unclear. The CDR3 spans 13 residues. CDR1 and CDR2 (germline): MDHEN, SYDVKM. The V and J ends lost 4 bases and 5 bases respectively, with 9 bases between them. The CDR3 DNA is TGTGCCAGCAGTTCCATGACCTATCAGCCCCAGCATTTT. It encodes CASSSMTYQPQHF.

J is TRBJ2-1 and V is TRBV5-6; 11 bases agree with TRBD2. After removal of 2 bases from V and 7 bases from J, the junction contained 5 bases not matched to a gene. This CDR3 region has 15 residues. Germline CDR1 SGHDT, CDR2 YYEEEE. The CDR3 DNA is TGTGCCAGCAGCTTACTAGCGGGAGTAGGTAATGAGCAGTTCTTC. Translation gives CASSLLAGVGNEQFF.

The rearrangement links TRBV9 to TRBJ1-3, with D unclear. The germline V and J ends were trimmed by 1 base and 0 bases, with 14 bases remaining between them. The CDR3 spans 17 residues. Germline values: CDR1 SGDLS, CDR2 YYNGEE. The CDR3 protein is CASSVSAGPHSGNTIYF. Written as DNA, the CDR3 is TGTGCCAGCAGCGTATCGGCAGGACCCCACTCTGGAAACACCATATATTTT.